This T cell receptor (beta chain) was recorded in a study of technical replicates of blood from a few donors. The V segment lost 1 base and the J segment 0 bases; nucleotides outside the gene matches: 0. Germline assignment: CDR1 SGHNT and CDR2 YENEEA. This CDR3 comprises 16 residues. Using immunoSEQ multiplex PCR, the repertoire was profiled, and TCRdb retains in-frame clones only, with some absent. The profile shows about 82,000 clones, roughly 90% of them singletons. This sequence joins TRBV11-3 and TRBJ2-3; 11 nucleotides line up with TRBD2. Sequencing used T cells isolated from PBMCs. This clonotype was obtained from a human donor in good health. The CDR3 reads CASSLGLAGSTDTQYF. Here the CDR3 DNA reads TGTGCCAGCAGCTTAGGACTAGCGGGGAGCACAGATACGCAGTATTTT.